Below are 11 T cell receptor beta chains sequenced from a single sample in a study of radiotherapy plus CTLA-4 blockade in lung cancer. Data came from immunoSEQ multiplex PCR; TCRdb stores just in-frame clones and leaves some out. The sample lists 20,000 to 25,000 clones; 60% to 85% were seen once. Specimen: peripheral blood, collected from a patient treated with radiotherapy plus ipilimumab. The origin of the receptors is a human donor with non-small cell lung cancer whose response to radiotherapy plus ipilimumab could not be evaluated.

The chain recombines TRBV18 with TRBJ2-7; D perhaps matches TRBD1 (6 bases). CDR1 and CDR2 from the germline V gene are KGHSH and LQKENI. CDR3 length equals 17 residues. Trimming left V 3 bases short and J 4 bases short, with 22 bases between. Here the CDR3 DNA reads TGTGCCAGCTCACCGCAATCGCCGGGACACCAGTTTTACGAGCAGTACTTC. Protein: CASSPQSPGHQFYEQYF.

In this sample, this clone turned up a few times. The chain combines TRBV9 with TRBJ2-7; TRBD2 agrees at 11 bases. In germline, CDR1 is SGDLS, CDR2 YYNGEE. The CDR3 extends over 15 amino acids. With 0 bases clipped from V and 1 base from J, the junction kept 0 bases outside the gene matches. DNA of the CDR3: TGTGCCAGCAGCGTAGGACTAGCGGGATCCTACGAGCAGTACTTC. It encodes CASSVGLAGSYEQYF.

This clone has only one observation. The rearrangement joins TRBV13 to TRBJ2-4, with 7 bases identical to TRBD2. Trimming at V came to 3 bases and at J to 3 bases, leaving 8 bases not matched to a gene. Germline V gene lookup returns CDR1 PRHDT and CDR2 FYEKMQ (reference sequence). The CDR3 is 16 residues long. The CDR3 DNA reads TGTGCCAGCAGCTTTCTCCCCTCGGGGGGCAAAAACATTCAGTACTTC. It specifies CASSFLPSGGKNIQYF. The full variable domain, rest sourced from reference TRBV13 and TRBJ2-4, is AAGVIQSPRHLIKEKRETATLKCYPIPRHDTVYWYQQGPGQDPQFLISFYEKMQSDKGSIPDRFSAQQFSDYHSELNMSSLELGDSALYFCASSFLPSGGKNIQYFGAGTRLSVL.

The chain employs TRBV19 and TRBJ1-6, with D possibly being TRBD1 (5 bases). CDR1 is LNHDA and CDR2 is SQIVND in the germline V gene (reference sequence). The CDR3 is made up of 15 amino acids. V lost 3 bases, J lost 10 bases, and 16 bases lay in between. Here the CDR3 reads CASSIFPGTDSPLHF. The CDR3 DNA reads as TGTGCCAGTAGTATTTTCCCGGGGACTGACTCACCCCTCCACTTT.

This chain uses TRBV11-2 with TRBJ2-7; 12 positions agree with TRBD2. The CDR3 consists of 14 residues. V shed 3 bases and J 3 bases; nucleotides not matched to a gene: 0. Germline values: CDR1 SGHAT, CDR2 FQNNGV. CDR3 sequence: CASSLGLAGYEQYF. The CDR3 DNA reads TGTGCCAGCAGCTTGGGACTAGCGGGCTACGAGCAGTACTTC.

Comment on this clone: A read error may account for a junction end that differs from germline. V and J are TRBV7-2 and TRBJ2-7; D is ambiguous. The CDR3 sequence is 14 residues long. Germline lookup yields CDR1 SGHTA and CDR2 FQGNSA. In DNA form, the CDR3 reads TGTGCCGGCAGTCCGGGTTCCATCTCCTACGAGCAGTACTTC. It is translated as CAGSPGSISYEQYF. Together with reference TRBV7-2 and TRBJ2-7, the CDR3 gives the full variable domain: GAGVSQSPSNKVTEKGKDVELRCDPISGHTALYWYRQSLGQGLEFLIYFQGNSAPDKSGLPSDRFSAERTGGSVSTLTIQRTQQEDSAVYLCAGSPGSISYEQYFGPGTRLTVT.

This chain joins TRBV4-1 and TRBJ2-5; D gene unclear. This CDR3 has 15 amino acids. V was shortened by 0 bases and J by 1 base, with 9 bases between the two germline ends. Germline CDR1 MGHRA, CDR2 YSYEKL. In DNA form, the CDR3 reads TGCGCCAGCAGCCAAGATCCCCGGAGCCAAGAGACCCAGTACTTC. Translating it yields CASSQDPRSQETQYF.

The rearrangement links TRBV5-1 to TRBJ2-1; TRBD1 aligns across 9 bases. This CDR3 spans 16 amino acids. CDR1 and CDR2 from the germline V gene are SGHRS and YFSETQ. J gave up 2 bases and V 4 bases, and 7 bases lay outside the gene matches. CDR3 sequence reads: CASSRSTGGAYNEQFF. CDR3 nucleotides: TGCGCCAGCAGCCGAAGTACAGGGGGCGCCTACAATGAGCAGTTCTTC.

The CDR3 region is CASSPGGGGYEKLFF. CDR3 coding DNA: TGTGCCAGCAGCCCGGGAGGGGGTGGGTATGAAAAACTGTTTTTT. J is TRBJ1-4 and V is TRBV7-8; D is possibly TRBD1 (6 bases). Trimming removed 5 bases from V and 6 bases from J, with 16 bases in between. This CDR3 spans 15 amino acids. Germline CDR1 SGHVS, CDR2 FQNEAQ.

This clone has more than one count but fewer than ten. J is TRBJ2-4 and V is TRBV28; D is perhaps TRBD1 (6 bases). Germline V gives CDR1 MDHEN, CDR2 SYDVKM. Trimming took off 5 bases at V and 0 bases at J, with 14 bases between the two ends. This CDR3 spans 16 amino acids. The CDR3 spells CASSNRQVLAKNIQYF. In nucleotides, the CDR3 is TGTGCCAGCAGTAACCGACAGGTACTAGCCAAAAACATTCAGTACTTC.

J is TRBJ2-5 and V is TRBV13; 11 nucleotides agree with TRBD2. V lost 5 bases to trimming and J lost 3 bases; unmatched junction nucleotides: 11. This CDR3 region has 17 residues. Germline CDR1 PRHDT, CDR2 FYEKMQ (reference sequence). CDR3 region: CASSRWGLAEAEETQYF. Written as DNA, the CDR3 is TGTGCCAGCAGCAGGTGGGGACTAGCGGAGGCCGAAGAGACCCAGTACTTC.